The sequence of this T cell receptor (beta chain) was determined in a study of blood T cell repertoires in COVID-19. About the study: PBMCs, B-cell-depleted T cells, or T cells provided the cDNA or gDNA that made up the material.

The table came from immunoSEQ multiplex PCR; TCRdb's copy has only in-frame clones and leaves some out. The table lists roughly 150,000 clones, around 83% of them singletons. Trimming cost V 0 bases and J 3 bases, with 7 bases left between them. The germline V gene encodes CDR1 SGHNT and CDR2 YYREEE (reference sequence). The length of the CDR3 is 14 residues. Sequenced: peripheral blood. The chain joins TRBV5-4 to TRBJ2-1, with D uncertain. This TCR came from a man aged 70 or older who had recovered from COVID-19. CDR3 nucleotides: TGTGCCAGCAGCTTGGTGGGCTACTACAATGAGCAGTTCTTC. Translation: CASSLVGYYNEQFF.